The 24 T cell receptor beta chains listed next were all sequenced from one sample in a study of CD4 T cells in relation to SARS-CoV-2 and coronaviruses. Their cognate antigens are unknown. The protocol was immunoSEQ multiplex PCR, while the TCRdb copy is restricted to in-frame clones and leaves out a portion. This table has around 34,000 clones, more than 60% appearing once. The sequencing input was memory CD4+ T cells from PBMCs, cultured in vitro. These receptors all come from an adult with COVID-19.

The rearrangement uses TRBV9 and TRBJ2-2; D is ambiguous. Trimming removed 4 bases from V and 7 bases from J, with 20 bases in between. The CDR3 is 16 amino acids. Germline loops: CDR1 SGDLS, CDR2 YYNGEE. The DNA of the CDR3 is TGTGCCAGCAGCCCACTTAATTGGAGATTGGGCGGGGAGCTGTTTTTT. Protein sequence: CASSPLNWRLGGELFF.

This clone appeared a single time. V usage is TRBV5-1 and J usage is TRBJ2-7; 8 bases are a match to TRBD2. J was trimmed by 2 bases and V by 4 bases; bases with no gene match: 11. This CDR3 region has 16 residues. CDR1 is SGHRS and CDR2 is YFSETQ in the germline V gene. CDR3 nucleotide sequence: TGCGCCAGCAGCCAGGTAGCGGGACATCCTCCCTACGAGCAGTACTTC. Its protein product is CASSQVAGHPPYEQYF.

The J gene is TRBJ2-3, the V gene TRBV6-1; possible D gene TRBD2, 5 bases. This CDR3 spans 15 amino acids. V lost 3 bases and J lost 0, with 10 bases in between. Germline CDR1 and CDR2: MNHNS and SASEGT. The CDR3 protein is CASSDLGGSTDTQYF. The CDR3, as DNA: TGTGCCAGCAGTGATCTCGGCGGGAGCACAGATACGCAGTATTTT.

The chain combines TRBV6-5 with TRBJ2-7, with D possibly TRBD2 on 6 matching bases. V was cut by 2 bases and J by 7 bases, with 18 bases left in between. The CDR3 consists of 15 residues. Per the germline V gene, CDR1 is MNHEY and CDR2 is SVGAGI. CDR3 residues: CASSYAGSGSGEQYF. CDR3 DNA sequence: TGTGCCAGCAGTTACGCGGGAAGTGGGAGTGGAGAGCAGTACTTC.

The chain has TRBV6-2 or TRBV6-3 and TRBJ2-2; either TRBD1 or TRBD2 may supply D (5 bases each). The CDR3 covers 16 residues. V lost 2 bases, J lost 3 bases, and 13 bases lay in between. Germline V gene lookup returns CDR1 MNHEY and CDR2 SVGEGT. Here the CDR3 reads CASSYNSRGHTGELFF. The CDR3, as DNA: TGTGCCAGCAGTTACAATAGTCGGGGACACACCGGGGAGCTGTTTTTT.

The chain carries TRBV28 and TRBJ2-1, with 7 nucleotides matching TRBD1. V lost 2 bases, J lost 1 base, and 2 bases stayed unmatched. The germline CDR1 and CDR2 sequences are MDHEN and SYDVKM. The CDR3 contains 15 residues. Written as DNA, the CDR3 is TGTGCCAGCAGTTTAAACAGGGGATCCTACAATGAGCAGTTCTTC. Translated, it gives CASSLNRGSYNEQFF.

The chain carries TRBV19 and TRBJ2-3; D may be TRBD2 (6 bases). Germline V CDR1 and CDR2: LNHDA, SQIVND (reference sequence). V shed 3 bases and J shed 6 bases, with 13 bases lying between them. This CDR3 is 14 amino acids long. The CDR3 loop is CASSMWGESDTQYF. The CDR3 DNA sequence: TGTGCCAGTAGTATGTGGGGGGAATCGGATACGCAGTATTTT.

Details on this clone: At the DNA level, this CDR3 is encoded by other sequences in the same sample as well. The chain uses TRBV6-1 and TRBJ2-7, with TRBD2 matching over 10 bases. Germline loops: CDR1 MNHNS, CDR2 SASEGT. With 1 base clipped from V and 0 bases from J, the junction kept 0 bases outside the gene matches. The CDR3 sequence is 15 residues long. The CDR3 protein is CASSEGLAGSYEQYF. The CDR3 nucleotides read TGTGCCAGCAGTGAAGGACTAGCGGGCTCCTACGAGCAGTACTTC.

V and J are TRBV9 and TRBJ2-7; 9 nucleotides line up with TRBD1. The junction had 7 bases not matched to a gene; V was cut back by 3 bases and J by 3 bases. The CDR3 contains 15 residues. Germline CDR1 reads SGDLS; CDR2 reads YYNGEE. CDR3 bases: TGTGCCAGCAGCGAGGGGACAGGGCCGTTCTACGAGCAGTACTTC. It is translated as CASSEGTGPFYEQYF.

J is TRBJ2-1 and V is TRBV7-8, with D possibly TRBD2 on 6 matching bases. The CDR3 has 14 amino acids. Germline assignment: CDR1 SGHVS and CDR2 FQNEAQ. The V and J ends lost 5 bases and 6 bases respectively, with 14 bases between them. The CDR3 bases are TGTGCCAGCAGCCCTTGGACTACAGGCAATGAGCAGTTCTTC. As protein: CASSPWTTGNEQFF.

The rearrangement uses TRBV2 and TRBJ1-3, with unresolved D. This CDR3 is 16 amino acids long. Germline V gene lookup returns CDR1 SNHLY and CDR2 FYNNEI. The V end was cut by 4 bases, the J end by 0 bases, with 13 bases between. The CDR3 region has the DNA TGTGCCAGCAGTGCGTGGCGCGACAACTCTGGAAACACCATATATTTT. Translated, it gives CASSAWRDNSGNTIYF.

This chain links TRBV9 with TRBJ1-2, with D possibly TRBD1 on 6 matching bases. The CDR3 length is 15 residues. Per the germline V gene, CDR1 is SGDLS and CDR2 is YYNGEE. Trimming took off 7 bases at V and 2 bases at J, with 18 bases between the two ends. Written as DNA, the CDR3 is TGTGCCAGCGGACCCGGGGGCAGAACAAACTATGGCTACACCTTC. This encodes CASGPGGRTNYGYTF.

V usage is TRBV27 and J usage is TRBJ2-5; the match to TRBD1 covers 7 bases. With V trimmed by 6 bases and J by 5 bases, 3 bases remained unmatched. The CDR3 has 12 residues. The germline V gene has CDR1 MNHEY and CDR2 SMNVEV (reference sequence). The CDR3 loop is CASSPRGETQYF. CDR3 DNA: TGTGCCAGCAGCCCCAGGGGGGAGACCCAGTACTTC.

The count of this clone is one. The V and J genes are TRBV6-2 or TRBV6-3 and TRBJ2-1; D gene uncertain. The germline V gene has CDR1 MNHEY and CDR2 SVGEGT. Trimming took 0 bases from V and 3 from J, leaving 3 bases between them. The CDR3 sequence is 13 residues long. CDR3 coding DNA: TGTGCCAGCAGTTACTCGGACTACAATGAGCAGTTCTTC. It yields the protein CASSYSDYNEQFF.

This clone was counted only a few times. CDR3 coding DNA: TGCGCCAGCAGACACACAGATACGCAGTATTTT. It is translated as CASRHTDTQYF. The genes are TRBV10-2 and TRBJ2-3; D is unresolved. The CDR3 contains 11 residues. Germline CDR1 is WSHSY and CDR2 is SAAADI. Deletions cut 6 bases from V and 2 bases from J, with 3 bases between.

CDR3 loop: CASSRTEPQSFYNEQFF. The CDR3 nucleotides read TGCGCCAGCAGCCGGACTGAGCCCCAAAGCTTCTACAATGAGCAGTTCTTC. The chain links TRBV5-1 to TRBJ2-1, with D maybe TRBD2 (5 bases). The germline V gene encodes CDR1 SGHRS and CDR2 YFSETQ. V lost 4 bases, J lost 3 bases, and 20 bases lay in between. There are 17 residues in the CDR3.

The chain combines TRBV6-2 or TRBV6-3 with TRBJ2-1, with D perhaps given as TRBD1 or TRBD2 (6 bases each). CDR3 length: 16 amino acids. V was shortened by 5 bases and J by 8 bases, with 22 bases between the two germline ends. Germline CDR1 reads MNHEY; CDR2 reads SVGEGT. This CDR3 reads CASSKELASRGDEQFF. DNA for the CDR3: TGTGCCAGCAGTAAGGAGCTAGCGTCGAGGGGGGATGAGCAGTTCTTC.

V is TRBV28 and J is TRBJ1-1, with 11 bases aligning to TRBD1. This CDR3 contains 16 residues. The germline V gene encodes CDR1 MDHEN and CDR2 SYDVKM. J was trimmed by 0 bases and V by 5 bases; bases with no gene match: 5. The CDR3 DNA sequence: TGTGCCAGCAGTCGAGGGACAGGGGGGATGAACACTGAAGCTTTCTTT. Its translation: CASSRGTGGMNTEAFF. The variable domain in full, completed from reference TRBV28 and TRBJ1-1, reads DVKVTQSSRYLVKRTGEKVFLECVQDMDHENMFWYRQDPGLGLRLIYFSYDVKMKEKGDIPEGYSVSREKKERFSLILESASTNQTSMYLCASSRGTGGMNTEAFFGQGTRLTVV.

The chain combines TRBV18 with TRBJ2-2, with 8 bases matching TRBD2. The CDR3 length is 16 residues. V was pared by 3 bases and J by 5 bases, with 8 bases of the junction left unmatched. Per the germline V gene, CDR1 is KGHSH and CDR2 is LQKENI. In DNA, the CDR3 is TGTGCCAGCTCACCCGGAAGCGGGAGCTTAACCGGGGAGCTGTTTTTT. Its translation is CASSPGSGSLTGELFF.

This chain connects TRBV7-3 to TRBJ2-1; D possibly corresponds to TRBD2 (5 bases). Looked up from germline, CDR1 is SGHTA and CDR2 is FQGTGA. The length of the CDR3 is 13 residues. V shed 6 bases and J shed 8 bases, with 14 bases lying between them. CDR3 nucleotide sequence: TGTGCCAGCAGAGACACTAGATTTCATGAGCAGTTCTTC. Its translation is CASRDTRFHEQFF.

This chain joins TRBV27 and TRBJ2-6; D unclear. The CDR3 loop spans 19 amino acids. From germline, CDR1 is MNHEY and CDR2 SMNVEV (reference sequence). V shed 2 bases and J shed 0 bases, with 17 bases lying between them. This CDR3 is CASSLKGWGRYSGANVLTF. As DNA, the CDR3 is TGTGCCAGCAGTTTAAAGGGTTGGGGTCGTTACTCTGGGGCCAACGTCCTGACTTTC.

The V call is TRBV29-1, the J call TRBJ2-2; 8 bases line up with TRBD2. V was clipped by 8 bases and J by 7 bases; unmatched bases: 6. The CDR3 length is 12 residues. Per the germline V gene, CDR1 is SQVTM and CDR2 is ANQGSEA. CDR3 in DNA: TGCAGCATTTCTCGGGGGGGCGGGGAGCTGTTTTTT. Translated, it gives CSISRGGGELFF.

The rearrangement uses TRBV18 and TRBJ2-7; TRBD1 agrees at 8 bases. The CDR3 loop spans 13 amino acids. Germline trimming cut 4 bases from V and 7 bases from J; bases unmatched to any gene: 6. Germline V CDR1 and CDR2: KGHSH, LQKENI. The CDR3 DNA reads TGTGCCAGCTCACTTAATGACAGGGGAGAGCAGTACTTC. Amino acid sequence: CASSLNDRGEQYF. The full variable domain, rest sourced from reference TRBV18 and TRBJ2-7, is NAGVMQNPRHLVRRRGQEARLRCSPMKGHSHVYWYRQLPEEGLKFMVYLQKENIIDESGMPKERFSAEFPKEGPSILRIQQVVRGDSAAYFCASSLNDRGEQYFGPGTRLTVT.

This sequence joins TRBV7-2 and TRBJ2-7; 11 bases align to TRBD1. This CDR3 spans 19 amino acids. V shed 5 bases and J 4 bases; nucleotides not matched to a gene: 19. The germline CDR1 and CDR2 sequences are SGHTA and FQGNSA. As DNA, the CDR3 is TGTGCCAGCAGCCTGGACAGGGGGCGGTTCAGCGGGAGGAGGTACGAGCAGTACTTC. Translation gives CASSLDRGRFSGRRYEQYF.